This entry is about one T cell receptor (beta chain). CDR1 and CDR2 from the germline V gene are SGHNT and YYREEE (reference sequence). V dropped 0 bases and J dropped 0; count of bases not matched to a gene: 7. The CDR3 is made up of 17 amino acids. This sample was included in a study of cytomegalovirus exposure and HLA in healthy donors. PCR used 60 Vbeta primers and 13 Jbeta primers. TCRdb's copy holds only in-frame clones and misses some; the assay was immunoSEQ multiplex PCR. The repertoire holds 37,000 or so clones, with roughly four fifths as singletons. This TCR came from a woman aged 40 to 50 in good health and CMV-seronegative. V and J are TRBV5-4 and TRBJ2-3; 7 bases line up with TRBD2. The sequenced sample was PBMCs. CDR3 amino acids: CASSLDLAVPSTDTQYF. As DNA, the CDR3 is TGTGCCAGCAGCTTGGACCTAGCGGTACCAAGCACAGATACGCAGTATTTT. Full variable domain (remainder filled in from reference TRBV5-4 and TRBJ2-3): ETGVTQSPTHLIKTRGQQVTLRCSSQSGHNTVSWYQQALGQGPQFIFQYYREEENGRGNFPPRFSGLQFPNYSSELNVNALELDDSALYLCASSLDLAVPSTDTQYFGPGTRLTVL.